This T cell receptor beta chain was captured in a study of a mutant IDH1 vaccine in newly diagnosed glioma (dated by TCRdb to 2020 to 2023). With respect to the entire study: Vaccination began 4-6 weeks after radiotherapy alone, or alongside temozolomide cycles in the chemotherapy-containing groups. Of the roughly 34 treated patients, roughly 60% were male and 37.5% were female, and the mean age was roughly 40 years. Before enrollment, most patients had been given radiochemotherapy with temozolomide as standard therapy, while the rest had received either radiotherapy alone or temozolomide alone. The week-35 safety follow-up was designated visit V12, and the week-47 end of study was designated visit V13. Peripheral blood samples were drawn at six visits, namely V03 (baseline), V05, V07, V10, V12 and V13. For exploratory analyses, approximately 25 treated patients had longitudinal TCRB deep sequencing done wherever samples were available. What the research found in general, with its limitations: PBMC samples for TCRB deep sequencing were selected based on availability. Pseudoprogression appeared unrelated to alterations in the top peripheral T cell clonotypes detected by TCRB sequencing. According to the authors, sample limitations meant that analyses of patient blood samples could not be reproduced. Vaccine-induced immune responses across multiple MHC alleles were detected in approximately 93% of patients.

Library method: the immunoSEQ multiplex PCR assay. The hsTCRB Kit was used according to the manufacturer's protocol to amplify rearranged TCR beta chain sequences. Sequencing of TCRB libraries was carried out on an Illumina MiSeq. Per the original workflow: The kit vendor's proprietary platform handled demultiplexing, trimming and gene mapping. Entries here come from immuneACCESS through TCRdb and include only in-frame sequences with V and J called. Some clones fail to appear in such tables; in the studies checked, an unresolved V gene covers under half of the shortfall, and the cause of the remainder is unknown. D and trimming come from the DNA, and the V and J calls and clone size come from that table. The sample table shows around 32,000 clones, and roughly 85% are seen once. The ten largest clonotypes hold over 6% of the sample. Worth noting for this clone: Its antigen remains unidentified. The sample holds no much larger clone one base away, and base qualities are not on file.

The CDR3 measures 18 amino acids from cysteine to phenylalanine. Just the 54-base CDR3 DNA is kept, in frame starting at base 1. V and J are truncated by 0 bases and 2 bases respectively, leaving an intervening sequence of 19 bases. From the germline V gene, CDR1 is LGHNA and CDR2 is YNFKEQ. Reading the label with the study, this specimen's time point is: week 35, safety follow-up. Each vaccine dose was 300 ug of a 20-mer mutant IDH1 peptide in Montanide, given subcutaneously with topical imiquimod. Patients received eight vaccinations in weeks 1, 3, 5, 7, 11, 15, 19 and 23, corresponding to visits V03 through V10. The donors had newly diagnosed IDH1-mutant astrocytomas of WHO grade 3 or 4 that showed loss of nuclear ATRX. The samples were drawn from NOA16, a multicentre, single-arm, open-label phase I trial in Germany that tested a mutant IDH1 peptide vaccine in humans for the first time. Genomic DNA for TCRB sequencing was extracted from EDTA blood using the DNeasy Blood and Tissue Kit.

This TCR was sampled from a young woman with glioma. Specimen: PBMCs, collected from a glioma patient whose treatment included an IDH1 peptide vaccine. The rearranged chain carries TRBV4-2 and TRBJ1-2, with an unclear D gene assignment. The CDR3 region has the sequence CASSQEGSGDSSNYGYTF. The DNA reads TGTGCCAGCAGCCAAGAGGGGTCTGGAGATAGTAGCAACTATGGCTACACCTTC.